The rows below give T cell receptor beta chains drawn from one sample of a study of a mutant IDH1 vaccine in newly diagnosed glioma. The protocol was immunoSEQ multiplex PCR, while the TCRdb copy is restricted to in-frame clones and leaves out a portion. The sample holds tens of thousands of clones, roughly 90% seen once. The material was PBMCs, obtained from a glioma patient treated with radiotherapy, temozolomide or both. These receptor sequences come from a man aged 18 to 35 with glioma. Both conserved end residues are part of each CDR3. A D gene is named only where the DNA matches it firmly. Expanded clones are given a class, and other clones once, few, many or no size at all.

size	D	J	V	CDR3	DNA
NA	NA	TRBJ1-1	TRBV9	CASSVGGENTEAFF	TGTGCCAGCAGCGTCGGGGGTGAGAACACTGAAGCTTTCTTT
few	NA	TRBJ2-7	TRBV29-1	CSVGTLQGRADEQYF	TGCAGCGTTGGGACCTTACAGGGCCGGGCCGACGAGCAGTACTTC
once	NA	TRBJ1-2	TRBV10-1	CASRTPRLYGYTF	TGCGCCAGCAGGACCCCAAGGCTTTATGGCTACACCTTC
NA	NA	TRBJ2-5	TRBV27	CASSLSGWETQYF	TGTGCCAGCAGTTTATCCGGTTGGGAGACCCAGTACTTC
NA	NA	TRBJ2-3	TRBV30	CAWSPGTDTQYF	TGTGCCTGGAGCCCGGGGACAGATACGCAGTATTTT
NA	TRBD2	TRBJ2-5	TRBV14	CASSQRLAGIETQYF	TGTGCCAGCAGCCAGCGACTAGCGGGAATAGAGACCCAGTACTTC
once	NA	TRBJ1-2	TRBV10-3	CAISETVRGYTF	TGTGCCATCAGTGAAACAGTTCGGGGCTACACCTTC
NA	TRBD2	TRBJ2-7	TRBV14	CASSPTLAESYEQYF	TGTGCCAGCAGCCCCACCCTAGCGGAATCCTACGAGCAGTACTTC
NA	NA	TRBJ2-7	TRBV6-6	CASSLSGGIYEQYF	TGTGCCAGCAGTCTTAGCGGTGGGATTTACGAGCAGTACTTC
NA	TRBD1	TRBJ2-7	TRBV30	CAWSPPGQGHLEQYF	TGTGCCTGGTCCCCTCCGGGACAGGGACACCTCGAGCAGTACTTC
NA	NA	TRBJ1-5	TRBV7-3	CASSLTGDSNQPQHF	TGTGCCAGCAGCTTAACGGGCGATAGCAATCAGCCCCAGCATTTT
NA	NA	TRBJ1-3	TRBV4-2	CASSQDRGRGNTIYF	TGTGCCAGCAGCCAAGACAGGGGAAGAGGAAACACCATATATTTT
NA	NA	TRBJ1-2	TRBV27	CASSLGANGYGYTF	TGTGCCAGCAGTTTGGGGGCTAACGGGTATGGCTACACCTTC
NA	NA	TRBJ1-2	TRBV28	CASSLSPLLTNYGYTF	TGTGCCAGCAGTTTATCCCCATTACTCACTAACTATGGCTACACCTTC
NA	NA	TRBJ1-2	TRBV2	CASSEIGLGYGYTF	TGTGCCAGCAGTGAAATAGGTCTCGGCTATGGCTACACCTTC
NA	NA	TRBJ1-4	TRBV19	CASSGSRNEKLFF	TGTGCCAGTAGTGGCAGTAGAAATGAAAAACTGTTTTTT
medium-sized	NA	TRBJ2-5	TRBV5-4	CASTLFGQETQYF	TGTGCCAGCACCTTGTTTGGCCAAGAGACCCAGTACTTC
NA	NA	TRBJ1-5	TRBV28	CASSPPRQRHQPQHF	TGTGCCAGCAGCCCGCCCCGACAGCGCCATCAGCCCCAGCATTTT
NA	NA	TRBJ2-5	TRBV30	CAWSGVGGRETQYF	TGTGCCTGGAGTGGGGTCGGGGGCAGGGAGACCCAGTACTTC
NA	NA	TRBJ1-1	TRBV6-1	CASSARQEMNTEAFF	TGTGCCAGCAGTGCCCGACAGGAAATGAACACTGAAGCTTTCTTT
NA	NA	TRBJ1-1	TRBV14	CASSQTPGSRGEAFF	TGTGCCAGCAGCCAGACTCCGGGCAGTAGAGGAGAAGCTTTCTTT
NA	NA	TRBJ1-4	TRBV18	CASSPSGPNEKLFF	TGTGCCAGCTCACCGAGTGGACCTAATGAAAAACTGTTTTTT
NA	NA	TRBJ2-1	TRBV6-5	CASSHGSQTYNEQFF	TGTGCCAGCAGCCACGGCTCTCAAACCTACAATGAGCAGTTCTTC
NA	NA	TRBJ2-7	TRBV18	CASSPRTEPYEQYF	TGTGCCAGCTCACCAAGAACGGAGCCCTACGAGCAGTACTTC
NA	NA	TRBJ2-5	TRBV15	CATSRAAQETQYF	TGTGCCACCAGCAGAGCAGCCCAAGAGACCCAGTACTTC
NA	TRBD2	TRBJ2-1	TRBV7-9	CASSTLAAWNEQFF	TGTGCCAGCAGCACGCTAGCGGCCTGGAATGAGCAGTTCTTC
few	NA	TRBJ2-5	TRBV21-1	CASSRGVTQYF	TGTGCCAGCAGCAGGGGGGTGACCCAGTACTTC
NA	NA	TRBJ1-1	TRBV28	CVTFFSPEAFF	TGTGTAACTTTTTTTAGCCCTGAAGCTTTCTTT
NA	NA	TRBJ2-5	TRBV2	CAISTMRGQETQYF	TGTGCCATATCGACGATGCGGGGTCAAGAGACCCAGTACTTC
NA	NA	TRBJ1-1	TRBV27	CASSPFGGKTFF	TGTGCCAGCAGTCCCTTCGGGGGAAAGACTTTCTTT
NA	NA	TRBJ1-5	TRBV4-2	CASSQSGGTGNQPQHF	TGTGCCAGCAGCCAAAGTGGGGGAACGGGCAATCAGCCCCAGCATTTT
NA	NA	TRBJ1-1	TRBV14	CASSQGGGRIEAFF	TGTGCCAGCAGCCAGGGTGGGGGGCGGATTGAAGCTTTCTTT
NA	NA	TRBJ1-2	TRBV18	CASSREGGSMDGYTF	TGTGCCAGCTCTCGAGAGGGGGGATCGATGGATGGCTACACCTTC
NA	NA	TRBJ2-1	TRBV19	CASSSDGELSYNEQFF	TGTGCCAGTAGTTCGGACGGGGAACTCTCCTACAATGAGCAGTTCTTC
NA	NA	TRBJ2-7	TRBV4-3	CASSPSTDYSYEQYF	TGCGCCAGCAGCCCCTCTACGGACTACTCCTACGAGCAGTACTTC
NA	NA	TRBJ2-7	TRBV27	CASSPQGAVHEQYF	TGTGCCAGCAGCCCTCAGGGAGCGGTGCACGAGCAGTACTTC
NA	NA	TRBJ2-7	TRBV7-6	CASSLRGIYYEQYF	TGTGCCAGCAGCTTGAGGGGCATTTACTACGAGCAGTACTTC
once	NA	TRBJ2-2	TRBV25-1	CASRLTGELFF	TGTGCCAGCAGATTGACCGGGGAGCTGTTTTTT
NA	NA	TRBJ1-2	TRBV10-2	CASSPLMGRGSYGYTF	TGCGCCAGCAGCCCCCTAATGGGTAGGGGAAGTTATGGCTACACCTTC
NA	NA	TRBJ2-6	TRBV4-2	CASSHRGASGANVLTF	TGTGCCAGCAGCCACCGGGGGGCTTCTGGGGCCAACGTCCTGACTTTC
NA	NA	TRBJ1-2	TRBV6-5	CASSSSGVSYGYTF	TGTGCCAGCAGTTCATCAGGGGTGTCCTATGGCTACACCTTC
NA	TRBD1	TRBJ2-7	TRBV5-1	CASSLTYRDRAFPYEQYF	TGCGCCAGCAGCCTCACTTACCGGGACAGGGCTTTTCCCTACGAGCAGTACTTC
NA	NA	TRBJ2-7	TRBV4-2	CASSQDFGSTYEQYF	TGTGCCAGCAGCCAAGACTTCGGGAGTACCTACGAGCAGTACTTC
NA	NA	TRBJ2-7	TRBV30	CAWSGVNRISYGDEQYF	TGTGCCTGGAGTGGGGTCAACAGGATTTCCTATGGCGACGAGCAGTACTTC
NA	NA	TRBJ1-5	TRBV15	CATSRGGQSFNQPQHF	TGTGCCACCAGCAGAGGTGGACAGAGCTTCAATCAGCCCCAGCATTTT
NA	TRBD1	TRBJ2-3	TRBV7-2	CASSANSGTADTQYF	TGTGCCAGCAGCGCCAATTCCGGGACAGCAGATACGCAGTATTTT
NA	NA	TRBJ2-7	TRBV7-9	CASSLPGVYEQYF	TGTGCCAGCAGCTTACCAGGGGTCTACGAGCAGTACTTC
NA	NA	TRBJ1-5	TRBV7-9	CASTPGGDQPQHF	TGTGCCAGCACCCCGGGGGGGGATCAGCCCCAGCATTTT
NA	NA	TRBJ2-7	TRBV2	CASSDRTAYEQYF	TGTGCCAGCAGTGATAGGACAGCCTACGAGCAGTACTTC